This entry lists 16 T cell receptor beta chains sequenced from one sample in a study of immune reconstitution after stem cell transplant in scleroderma. A single record per CDR3 protein comes from TCRdb applying MiXCR to the RT-PCR reads. The sample lists 3,000 to 4,500 distinct CDR3 sequences; 4.5% to 7% were seen once. Sample collection occurred before or after autologous hematopoietic stem cell transplantation (not recorded which). These receptors came from a female donor with systemic sclerosis.

By share of the sample, this clonotype is medium-sized. The rearrangement joins TRBV10-2 to TRBJ1-5; 7 bases map to TRBD1. The CDR3 totals 15 residues. J lost 4 bases, V lost 2 bases, and 5 bases had no gene match. Germline V gene sequence: CDR1 WSHSY, CDR2 SAAADI. The CDR3 region is CASSELGGMNQPQHF. CDR3 in DNA: TGCGCCAGCAGTGAGCTAGGGGGCATGAATCAGCCCCAGCATTTT.

This clonotype was seen ten or more times. The V gene is TRBV19, the J gene TRBJ2-2; 7 bases are a match to TRBD2. Trimming cost V 3 bases and J 0 bases; bases outside gene matches: 4. The CDR3 is 16 residues long. The germline CDR1 and CDR2 sequences are LNHDA and SQIVND (reference sequence). CDR3 loop: CASSIRLAANTGELFF. CDR3 DNA: TGTGCCAGTAGTATCCGACTAGCAGCGAACACCGGGGAGCTGTTTTTT. Full variable domain (rest looked up from reference TRBV19 and TRBJ2-2): DGGITQSPKYLFRKEGQNVTLSCEQNLNHDAMYWYRQDPGQGLRLIYYSQIVNDFQKGDIAEGYSVSREKKESFPLTVTSAQKNPTAFYLCASSIRLAANTGELFFGEGSRLTVL.

By share, this clonotype counts as medium-sized (0.01 to 0.1%). This chain links TRBV9 with TRBJ2-1; D might be TRBD1 or TRBD2, each matching 5 bases. V was trimmed by 4 bases and J by 2 bases, leaving 22 bases between them. This CDR3 has 18 residues. Per the germline V gene, CDR1 is SGDLS and CDR2 is YYNGEE. CDR3 amino acids: CASSSPVGDVLPYNEQFF. The CDR3 DNA reads as TGTGCCAGCAGCTCGCCAGTGGGGGATGTTCTCCCCTACAATGAGCAGTTCTTC.

This clonotype is categorized as medium-sized. This chain links TRBV18 with TRBJ1-1; 7 bases fit TRBD1. With 3 bases clipped from V and 0 bases from J, the junction kept 4 bases outside the gene matches. This CDR3 is built from 15 residues. Germline CDR1 KGHSH, CDR2 LQKENI. In DNA form, the CDR3 reads TGTGCCAGCTCACCCGCGACAGGGATGAACACTGAAGCTTTCTTT. Translating gives CASSPATGMNTEAFF. Filled out from reference TRBV18 and TRBJ1-1, the complete variable domain reads NAGVMQNPRHLVRRRGQEARLRCSPMKGHSHVYWYRQLPEEGLKFMVYLQKENIIDESGMPKERFSAEFPKEGPSILRIQQVVRGDSAAYFCASSPATGMNTEAFFGQGTRLTVV.

This clonotype has more than one count but fewer than ten. This chain links TRBV19 with TRBJ2-1; no clear D gene. V was pared by 3 bases and J by 0 bases, with 9 bases between. CDR1 LNHDA and CDR2 SQIVND come from the germline V gene (reference sequence). The CDR3 has 15 residues. CDR3 coding DNA: TGTGCCAGTAGTATTGACGCGGACTCCTACAATGAGCAGTTCTTC. Translation: CASSIDADSYNEQFF.

Relative to its sample, this clonotype is medium-sized. This sequence joins TRBV9 and TRBJ2-7; D may match TRBD1 or TRBD2 (5 bases each). CDR1 SGDLS and CDR2 YYNGEE come from the germline V gene. Trimming pared 4 bases from V and 6 bases from J, leaving 14 bases between. The CDR3 runs 13 residues. The CDR3: CASSPRGASEQYF. Here the CDR3 DNA reads TGTGCCAGCAGCCCCCGAGGGGCTAGCGAGCAGTACTTC.

In its sample, this clonotype is medium-sized. V gene TRBV27 combines with J gene TRBJ2-7; D is perhaps TRBD2 (6 bases). Germline CDR1 reads MNHEY; CDR2 reads SMNVEV (reference sequence). The ends were cut back, 4 bases at V and 1 base at J, with 20 bases in the middle. This CDR3 has 17 amino acids. For the CDR3, the DNA is TGTGCCAGCAGTTCACTCCCCCTACGGGAGTCTTCCTACGAGCAGTACTTC. Amino acids: CASSSLPLRESSYEQYF.

This clonotype is judged medium-sized (0.01 to 0.1%). The chain is built from TRBV5-1 and TRBJ2-4, with TRBD2 as a possible D gene (5 bases). This CDR3 is built from 14 residues. Germline CDR1 and CDR2: SGHRS and YFSETQ. Trimming took 4 bases from V and 5 from J, leaving 13 bases between them. The CDR3 spells CASSRLSGQNIQYF. For the CDR3, the DNA is TGCGCCAGCAGCCGACTATCGGGTCAAAACATTCAGTACTTC.

Worth noting for this clonotype: Being one base from a much bigger clone, this may be a read error. This chain uses TRBV7-2 with TRBJ1-4; D is tentatively TRBD1 or TRBD2 (5 bases each). The DNA end lines up better with TRBJ2-2; the J call may be wrong. The CDR3 extends over 13 amino acids. Germline lookup yields CDR1 SGHTA and CDR2 FQGNSA. CDR3 nucleotide sequence: TGTACCAGCAGCTGGGACGGAAAGGAGGAGCTGTTTTTT. This translates into CTSSWDGKEELFF.

This clonotype is medium-sized (0.01 to 0.1%). This chain uses TRBV5-6 with TRBJ1-6; D gene uncertain. V lost 0 bases and J 6 bases, leaving 7 bases between the germline ends. The CDR3 runs to 14 residues. CDR1 and CDR2 from the germline V gene are SGHDT and YYEEEE. The CDR3 DNA follows: TGTGCCAGCAGCTTGGTCCAACTTAATTCACCCCTCCACTTT. Translation: CASSLVQLNSPLHF. The variable domain in full, completed from reference TRBV5-6 and TRBJ1-6, reads DAGVTQSPTHLIKTRGQQVTLRCSPKSGHDTVSWYQQALGQGPQFIFQYYEEEERQRGNFPDRFSGHQFPNYSSELNVNALLLGDSALYLCASSLVQLNSPLHFGNGTRLTVT.

By share, this clonotype counts as medium-sized. The chain carries TRBV20-1 and TRBJ1-2, with a possible D match to TRBD1 (5 bases). Germline CDR1 reads DFQATT; CDR2 reads SNEGSKA (reference sequence). The CDR3 is 12 residues long. Trimming cost V 0 bases and J 8 bases, with 10 bases left between them. The CDR3 here is CSARDSRDGYTF. CDR3 nucleotides: TGCAGTGCTAGAGATAGTAGGGACGGCTACACCTTC.

Within the sample, this clonotype is medium-sized. DNA for the CDR3: TGTGCCAGCAGCGCCATCTTACAGATAGACACAGATACGCAGTATTTT. Its protein product is CASSAILQIDTDTQYF. J is TRBJ2-3 and V is TRBV7-9; D uncertain. The CDR3 extends over 16 amino acids. Trimming stripped 5 bases from V and 2 bases from J, with 17 bases between. In germline, CDR1 is SEHNR, CDR2 FQNEAQ (reference sequence).

By share of the sample, this clonotype is medium-sized. The chain joins TRBV6-5 to TRBJ2-7, with 7 positions matching TRBD1. Germline CDR1 reads MNHEY; CDR2 reads SVGAGI. V trimming: 6 bases; J trimming: 0 bases; junction bases outside the gene matches: 11. The CDR3 loop spans 16 amino acids. Written as DNA, the CDR3 is TGTGCCAGCAGCGACAGGGAGTTAGATTCCTCCTACGAGCAGTACTTC. Its translation: CASSDRELDSSYEQYF.

This clonotype was seen repeatedly, ten times or more. V usage is TRBV7-9 and J usage is TRBJ2-7; maybe TRBD2 (6 bases). The V gene's germline CDR1 is SEHNR and CDR2 FQNEAQ (reference sequence). V lost 2 bases to trimming and J lost 6 bases, with 11 bases between them. CDR3 size: 13 residues. CDR3 in DNA: TGTGCCAGCAGCTTAAGCCTAGCGACCGAGCAGTACTTC. This gives the protein CASSLSLATEQYF.

By share of the sample, this clonotype is medium-sized (0.01 to 0.1%). This chain links TRBV27 with TRBJ2-1, with D possibly being TRBD2 (6 bases). Germline V gives CDR1 MNHEY, CDR2 SMNVEV (reference sequence). V dropped 7 bases and J dropped 5 bases, with 18 bases sitting between them. CDR3 size: 15 residues. The CDR3 spells CASTRPGLSNNEQFF. The CDR3 coding sequence is TGTGCCAGCACGCGCCCGGGACTTTCGAACAATGAGCAGTTCTTC.

By sample share, this clonotype is medium-sized. The gene calls are TRBV7-2 and TRBJ2-3; D gene ambiguous. The V gene lost 1 base and the J gene lost 0 bases, with 5 bases spanning the gap. This CDR3 comprises 14 residues. Germline V gene sequence: CDR1 SGHTA, CDR2 FQGNSA. The CDR3 sequence is CASSLGVSTDTQYF. The CDR3 DNA is TGTGCCAGCAGCTTAGGCGTGAGCACAGATACGCAGTATTTT.